Below, one TCR beta chain is given with its context. Its antigen is unidentified. Sequenced by immunoSEQ multiplex PCR; TCRdb stores in-frame clones only, minus some. The sample contains 350,000 to 600,000 clones, 80% to 90% of which appear only once. This sample was included in a study of Ad26.COV2.S vaccination and SARS-CoV-2 variants. The germline V gene has CDR1 SGDLS and CDR2 YYNGEE. CDR3 length: 14 amino acids. Trimming removed 3 bases from V and 2 bases from J, with 8 bases in between. This sample's treatment: around 19 received Ad26.COV2.S at low or high dose, single or two shots; about 5 received placebo; per-sample allocation not given. Following the first vaccine or placebo injection, samples were taken on day 63. Overall study results and limits: Participants in the vaccine arm had higher spike-specific TCR breadth; placebo recipients had lower. Quantification of TCR breadth and depth may have yielded underestimates of total T cell responses.

The receptor's source is a person between 18 and 60 years old who received the Ad26.COV2.S COVID-19 vaccine or a placebo. Sample: peripheral blood, taken in a trial of Ad26.COV2.S vaccine versus placebo. The chain employs TRBV9 and TRBJ2-2; D is unresolved. The CDR3 DNA reads TGTGCCAGCAGCGGAGAAGGAAACACCGGGGAGCTGTTTTTT. It specifies CASSGEGNTGELFF.